A selection of T cell receptor beta chains follows, all from one sample in a study of blood T cell repertoires in COVID-19. Measured with immunoSEQ multiplex PCR; TCRdb has only the in-frame clones, and not every one. The table includes 85,000 to 130,000 clones, 80% to 95% detected once. Sequenced sample: peripheral blood. All receptors derive from a man between 70 and 80 years old with acute or convalescent COVID-19. CDR3s include the opening cysteine and the closing phenylalanine or tryptophan. Fields, in order: CDR3 protein, CDR3 DNA, V gene, D gene, clone size, J gene. A D gene is named only where the DNA matches it firmly. Not all rows give a size; the values are once, few, many and, for expanded clones, a class.

CDR3 protein: CASSWGHSYEQYF; CDR3 DNA: TGTGCCAGCAGTTGGGGACATTCCTACGAGCAGTACTTC; V gene: TRBV28; D gene: NA; clone size: NA; J gene: TRBJ2-7
CDR3 protein: CASSTLKNSGNTIYF; CDR3 DNA: TGTGCCAGTAGTACCCTTAAAAACTCTGGAAACACCATATATTTT; V gene: TRBV19; D gene: NA; clone size: NA; J gene: TRBJ1-3
CDR3 protein: CASTRPGTGGRGYTF; CDR3 DNA: TGTGCCAGCACCCGACCCGGGACAGGGGGTCGTGGCTACACCTTC; V gene: TRBV6-5; D gene: TRBD1; clone size: NA; J gene: TRBJ1-2
CDR3 protein: CASSLEGGRALPQYF; CDR3 DNA: TGTGCCAGCAGCTTGGAGGGCGGGAGGGCCCTTCCACAGTACTTC; V gene: TRBV5-4; D gene: TRBD2; clone size: NA; J gene: TRBJ2-4
CDR3 protein: CASSLRGVAEAFF; CDR3 DNA: TGTGCCAGCAGTTTACGGGGTGTTGCTGAAGCTTTCTTT; V gene: TRBV27; D gene: NA; clone size: once; J gene: TRBJ1-1
CDR3 protein: CASGAQGVENIQYF; CDR3 DNA: TGTGCCAGCGGGGCGCAGGGGGTGGAAAACATTCAGTACTTC; V gene: TRBV7-9; D gene: TRBD1; clone size: NA; J gene: TRBJ2-4
CDR3 protein: CASSPAGTGGPSTNEKLFF; CDR3 DNA: TGTGCCAGCTCGCCCGCCGGGACAGGGGGCCCCTCGACTAATGAAAAACTGTTTTTT; V gene: TRBV18; D gene: TRBD1; clone size: NA; J gene: TRBJ1-4
CDR3 protein: CASSVDTAYEQYF; CDR3 DNA: TGTGCCAGCAGCGTGGACACCGCCTACGAGCAGTACTTC; V gene: TRBV5-4; D gene: NA; clone size: NA; J gene: TRBJ2-7
CDR3 protein: CASSQLRTGVYEQYF; CDR3 DNA: TGTGCCAGCAGCCAATTAAGAACGGGAGTCTACGAGCAGTACTTC; V gene: TRBV3-1/TRBV3-2; D gene: NA; clone size: NA; J gene: TRBJ2-7
CDR3 protein: CASSPTSGRQDTQYF; CDR3 DNA: TGTGCCAGCAGCCCGACTAGCGGGAGGCAAGATACGCAGTATTTT; V gene: TRBV6-2/TRBV6-3; D gene: TRBD2; clone size: NA; J gene: TRBJ2-3
CDR3 protein: CASSPTSGSSYNEQFF; CDR3 DNA: TGTGCCAGCAGCCCAACTAGCGGTAGCTCCTACAATGAGCAGTTCTTC; V gene: TRBV7-9; D gene: TRBD2; clone size: NA; J gene: TRBJ2-1
CDR3 protein: CAISPGQLNTEAFF; CDR3 DNA: TGTGCCATCAGCCCGGGACAGCTGAACACTGAAGCTTTCTTT; V gene: TRBV10-3; D gene: TRBD1; clone size: NA; J gene: TRBJ1-1
CDR3 protein: CASRTSGVMTSGRTGELFF; CDR3 DNA: TGTGCCAGCAGGACGAGCGGGGTCATGACTAGCGGGAGGACCGGGGAGCTGTTTTTT; V gene: TRBV27; D gene: TRBD2; clone size: NA; J gene: TRBJ2-2
CDR3 protein: CASSIGQGPQHF; CDR3 DNA: TGTGCCAGTAGTATCGGACAAGGCCCCCAGCATTTT; V gene: TRBV19; D gene: NA; clone size: NA; J gene: TRBJ1-5
CDR3 protein: CASSGGYRGRDSPLHF; CDR3 DNA: TGTGCCAGCAGTGGTGGCTACAGGGGGAGGGATTCACCCCTCCACTTT; V gene: TRBV6-6; D gene: TRBD1; clone size: once; J gene: TRBJ1-6
CDR3 protein: CASSLVGGLKNEQFF; CDR3 DNA: TGTGCCAGCAGCTTGGTCGGTGGGCTGAAGAATGAGCAGTTCTTC; V gene: TRBV5-6; D gene: NA; clone size: NA; J gene: TRBJ2-1
CDR3 protein: CASSPLRGEGTDTQYF; CDR3 DNA: TGCGCCAGCAGTCCCCTCAGGGGGGAGGGCACAGATACGCAGTATTTT; V gene: TRBV10-1; D gene: NA; clone size: NA; J gene: TRBJ2-3